One T cell receptor beta chain is described in this entry. The sample is drawn from a study of blood T cell repertoires in COVID-19. Study-wide context: Acute and convalescent COVID-19 specimens originated in the United States, Italy and Spain. T cells, B-cell-depleted T cells, or PBMCs supplied cDNA or gDNA.

The V gene lost 0 bases and the J gene lost 1 base, with 5 bases spanning the gap. The CDR3 has 13 residues. Germline CDR1 is SGHRS and CDR2 is YFSETQ. Under the authors' procedure: Researchers report that nucleated cell counts were estimated from reference gene primer amplification. This table comes from immunoSEQ multiplex PCR, and its TCRdb copy is limited to in-frame clones, with some not included. V, J and clone size are taken as reported in that table, and D and trimming were inferred from the DNA itself. The repertoire holds under 150,000 clones, about 85% seen once, with 3.4% in the top ten. This TCR derives from a man aged 35 to 55 with acute or convalescent COVID-19. Sequencing was performed on peripheral blood. This rearrangement joins TRBV5-1 to TRBJ2-7; D unresolved. This chain's CDR3 is CASSLAPSYEQYF. In DNA, the CDR3 is TGCGCCAGCAGCTTGGCCCCATCCTACGAGCAGTACTTC.